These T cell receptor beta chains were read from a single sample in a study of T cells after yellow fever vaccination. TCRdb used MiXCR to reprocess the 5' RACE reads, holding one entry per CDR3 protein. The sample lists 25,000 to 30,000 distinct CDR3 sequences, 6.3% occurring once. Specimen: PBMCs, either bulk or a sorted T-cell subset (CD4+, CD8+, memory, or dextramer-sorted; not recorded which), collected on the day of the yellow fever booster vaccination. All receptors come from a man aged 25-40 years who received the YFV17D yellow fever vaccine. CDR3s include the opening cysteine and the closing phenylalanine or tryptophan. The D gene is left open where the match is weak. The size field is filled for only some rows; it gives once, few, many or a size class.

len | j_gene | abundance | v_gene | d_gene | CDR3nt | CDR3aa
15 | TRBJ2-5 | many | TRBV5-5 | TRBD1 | TGTGCCAGCAGCCTCGGGACAGGGACGCATGAGACCCAGTACTTC | CASSLGTGTHETQYF
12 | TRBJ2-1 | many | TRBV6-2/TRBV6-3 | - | TGTGCCAGCAGTTACAACGACAATGAGCAGTTCTTC | CASSYNDNEQFF
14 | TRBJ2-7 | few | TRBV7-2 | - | TGTGCCAGCAGCCTAATGGAGAGCTCCTACGAGCAGTACTTC | CASSLMESSYEQYF
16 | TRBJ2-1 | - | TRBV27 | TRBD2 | TGTGCCAGCAGTACCGCTAGCGGGAGGGCCTCTAATGAGCAGTTCTTC | CASSTASGRASNEQFF
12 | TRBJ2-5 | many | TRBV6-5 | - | TGTGCCAGCAGTAGGTTCCAAGAGACCCAGTACTTC | CASSRFQETQYF
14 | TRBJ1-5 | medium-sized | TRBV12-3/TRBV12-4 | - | TGTGCCAGCAGTTTCGGGTATAGCAATCAGCCCCAGCATTTT | CASSFGYSNQPQHF
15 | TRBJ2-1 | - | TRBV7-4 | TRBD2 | TGTGCCAGCAGCTCGAACATAGCGGGAGTGGATGAGCAGTTCTTC | CASSSNIAGVDEQFF
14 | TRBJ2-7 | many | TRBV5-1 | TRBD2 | TGCGCCAGCAGCCCTTCGGGGGGGGGCTACGAGCAGTACTTC | CASSPSGGGYEQYF
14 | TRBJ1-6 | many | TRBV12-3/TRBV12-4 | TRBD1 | TGTGCCAGCAGTTTAGCACAGGGGAGATCACCCCTCCACTTT | CASSLAQGRSPLHF
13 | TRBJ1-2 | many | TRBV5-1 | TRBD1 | TGCGCCAGCAGCTTATCCCGGGACAGAAGCTACACCTTC | CASSLSRDRSYTF
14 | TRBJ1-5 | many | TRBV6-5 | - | TGTGCCAGCAGTCCGGAGCTACGGAATCAGCCCCAGCATTTT | CASSPELRNQPQHF
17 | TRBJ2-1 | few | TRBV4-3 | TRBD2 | TGCGCCAGCAGCCAAGAGAGGGGGACTAGCTCCTACAATGAGCAGTTCTTC | CASSQERGTSSYNEQFF
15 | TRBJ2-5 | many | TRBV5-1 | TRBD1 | TGCGCCAGCAGCTTGGGACAGGGCGGAGGAGAGACCCAGTACTTC | CASSLGQGGGETQYF
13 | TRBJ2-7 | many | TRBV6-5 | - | TGTGCCAGCAGTTACGCCAGCTCCTACGAGCAGTACTTC | CASSYASSYEQYF
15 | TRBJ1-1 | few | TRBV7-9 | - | TGTGCCAGCAGCCCTAGTCGGGGGTGGAACACTGAAGCTTTCTTT | CASSPSRGWNTEAFF
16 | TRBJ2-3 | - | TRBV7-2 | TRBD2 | TGTGCCAGCAGCAGCTGGGGAGGGGCTTCCACAGATACGCAGTATTTT | CASSSWGGASTDTQYF
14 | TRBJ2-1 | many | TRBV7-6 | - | TGTGCCAGCAGCCCAGGGACGCCAGGAGGTGAGCAGTTCTTC | CASSPGTPGGEQFF
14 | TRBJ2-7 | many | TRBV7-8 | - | TGTGCCAGCAGCCAAGAGGTTGGTCAGAGAGAAGTCTACTTC | CASSQEVGQREVYF
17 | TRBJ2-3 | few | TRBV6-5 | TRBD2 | TGTGCCAGCAGTTATCGGGCTAGCGGAATAAGCACAGATACGCAGTATTTT | CASSYRASGISTDTQYF
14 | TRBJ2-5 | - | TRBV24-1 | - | TGTGCCACCAGTGATTTTCGGTACCACGAGACCCAGTACTTC | CATSDFRYHETQYF
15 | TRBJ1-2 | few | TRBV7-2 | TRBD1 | TGTGCCAGCAGCTTGGGGACAGGACCTTACTATGGCTACACCTTC | CASSLGTGPYYGYTF
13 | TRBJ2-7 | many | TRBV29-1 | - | TGCAGCGTTCAAAAGGTTTCCCAACACGAGCAGTACTTC | CSVQKVSQHEQYF
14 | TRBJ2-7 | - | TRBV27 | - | TGTGCCAGCAGTAGACTCAACGTTGCCGGTGAGCAGTACTTC | CASSRLNVAGEQYF
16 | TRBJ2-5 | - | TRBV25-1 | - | TGTGCCAGCAGTGAGACGGACAGAAACGACGAAGAGACCCAGTACTTC | CASSETDRNDEETQYF
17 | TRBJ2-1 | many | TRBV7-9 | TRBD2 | TGTGCCAGCAGCTCCCCGACTAGCGGGAGGGCCTCGGGGGAGCAGTTCTTC | CASSSPTSGRASGEQFF
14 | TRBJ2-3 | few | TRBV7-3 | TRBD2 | TGTGCCAGCAGCCCTAGCGGGAGTGTGGATACGCAGTATTTT | CASSPSGSVDTQYF
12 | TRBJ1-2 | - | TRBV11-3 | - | TGTGCCAACTTGACAGCTAACTATGGCTACACCTTC | CANLTANYGYTF
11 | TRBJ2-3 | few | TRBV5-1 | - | TGCGCCAGCACTGGGGCAGATACGCAGTATTTT | CASTGADTQYF
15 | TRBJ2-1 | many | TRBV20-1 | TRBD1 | TGCAGTGCACCACCCCTAGAGGGGGCTTACAATGAGCAGTTCTTC | CSAPPLEGAYNEQFF
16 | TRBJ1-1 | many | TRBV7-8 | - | TGTGCCAGCAGCGCAGGGACTGGGAGGGCGAACACTGAAGCTTTCTTT | CASSAGTGRANTEAFF
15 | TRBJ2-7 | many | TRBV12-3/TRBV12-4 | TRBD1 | TGTGCCAGCGGTGACCCAGGGACAGGGATCGTCGAGCAGTACTTC | CASGDPGTGIVEQYF
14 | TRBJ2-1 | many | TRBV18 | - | TGTGCCAGCTCACCCGATTCGGTGGAGGATGAGCAGTTCTTC | CASSPDSVEDEQFF
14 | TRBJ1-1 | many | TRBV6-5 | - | TGTGCCAGCAGCTTCGGGACACAACGGACTGAAGCTTTCTTT | CASSFGTQRTEAFF
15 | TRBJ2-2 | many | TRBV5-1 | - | TGCGCCAGCAGCTTGGATTCCGCGAACACCGGGGAGCTGTTTTTT | CASSLDSANTGELFF
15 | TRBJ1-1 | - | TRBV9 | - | TGTGCCAGCAGCGCCCTTCCTTTCCAGGGAACTGAAGCTTTCTTT | CASSALPFQGTEAFF
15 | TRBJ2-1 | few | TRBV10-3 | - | TGTGCCATCAGTGGTACCGAGCACTCCTACAATGAGCAGTTCTTC | CAISGTEHSYNEQFF
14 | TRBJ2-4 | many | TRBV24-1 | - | TGTGCCCCCTACCCGCAACTTCAGGAAAACATTCAGTACTTC | CAPYPQLQENIQYF
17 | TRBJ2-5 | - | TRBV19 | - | TGTGCCAGTAGTATAGTTCGTACCGGACAGAACCAAGAGACCCAGTACTTC | CASSIVRTGQNQETQYF
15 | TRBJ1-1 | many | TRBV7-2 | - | TGTGCCAGCAGCTTAAGGGGGAACATGAACACTGAAGCTTTCTTT | CASSLRGNMNTEAFF
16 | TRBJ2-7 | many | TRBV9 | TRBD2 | TGTGCCAGCAGCGTAGCTCCTGGGACTAGCTTCTACGAGCAGTACTTC | CASSVAPGTSFYEQYF
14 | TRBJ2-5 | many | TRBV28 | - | TGTGCCAGCAGTGCTGAAGCGGGCCAAGAGACCCAGTACTTC | CASSAEAGQETQYF
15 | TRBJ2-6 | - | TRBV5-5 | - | TGTGCCAGCAGCAGCGGAACCTCTGGGGCCAACGTCCTGACTTTC | CASSSGTSGANVLTF
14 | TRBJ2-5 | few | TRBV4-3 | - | TGCGCCAGCAGCCCTTCTATCAGAAAAGAGACCCAGTACTTC | CASSPSIRKETQYF
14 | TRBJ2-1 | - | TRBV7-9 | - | TGTGCCAGCAGCTCACGGGACCTCTACAATGAGCAGTTCTTC | CASSSRDLYNEQFF